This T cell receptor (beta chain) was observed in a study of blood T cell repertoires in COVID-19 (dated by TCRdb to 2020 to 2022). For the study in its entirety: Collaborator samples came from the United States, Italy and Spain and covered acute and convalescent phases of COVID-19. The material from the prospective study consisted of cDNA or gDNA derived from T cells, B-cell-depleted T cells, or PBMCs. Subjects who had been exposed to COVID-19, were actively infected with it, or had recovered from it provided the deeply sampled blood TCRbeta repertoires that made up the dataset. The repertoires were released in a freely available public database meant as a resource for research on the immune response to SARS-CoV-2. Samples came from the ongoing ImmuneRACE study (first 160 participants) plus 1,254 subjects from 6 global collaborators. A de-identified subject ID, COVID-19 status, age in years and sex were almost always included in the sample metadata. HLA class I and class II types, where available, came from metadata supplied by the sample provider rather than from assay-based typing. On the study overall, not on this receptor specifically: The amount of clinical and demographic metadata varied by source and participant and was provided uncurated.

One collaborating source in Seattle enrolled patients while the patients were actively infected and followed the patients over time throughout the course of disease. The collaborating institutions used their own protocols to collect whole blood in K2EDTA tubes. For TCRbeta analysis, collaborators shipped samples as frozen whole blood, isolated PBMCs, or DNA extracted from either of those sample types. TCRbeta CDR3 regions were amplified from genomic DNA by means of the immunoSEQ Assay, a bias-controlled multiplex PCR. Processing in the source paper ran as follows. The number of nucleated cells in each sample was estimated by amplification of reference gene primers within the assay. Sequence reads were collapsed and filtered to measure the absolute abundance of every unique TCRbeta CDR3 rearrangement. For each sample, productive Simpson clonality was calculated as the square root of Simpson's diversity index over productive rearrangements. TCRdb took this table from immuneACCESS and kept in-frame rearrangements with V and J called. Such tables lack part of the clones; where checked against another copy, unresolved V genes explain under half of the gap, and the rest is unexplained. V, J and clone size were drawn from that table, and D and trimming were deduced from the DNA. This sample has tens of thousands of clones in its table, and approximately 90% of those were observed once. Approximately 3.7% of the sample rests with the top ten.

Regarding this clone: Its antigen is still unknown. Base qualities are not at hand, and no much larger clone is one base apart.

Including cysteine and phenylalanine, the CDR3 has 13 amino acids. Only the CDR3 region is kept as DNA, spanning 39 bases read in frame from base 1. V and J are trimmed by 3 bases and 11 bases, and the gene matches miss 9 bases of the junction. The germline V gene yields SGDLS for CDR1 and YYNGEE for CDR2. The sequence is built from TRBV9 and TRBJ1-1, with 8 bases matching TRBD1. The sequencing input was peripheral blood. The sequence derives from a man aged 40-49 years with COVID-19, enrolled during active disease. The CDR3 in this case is CASSATQGAPAFF. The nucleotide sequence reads TGTGCCAGCAGCGCGACCCAGGGGGCACCCGCTTTCTTT.